This entry lists 2 T cell receptor beta chains sequenced from one sample in a study of blood T cell repertoires in COVID-19. Sequencing was performed with immunoSEQ multiplex PCR; in TCRdb, only in-frame clones are kept and a portion is missing. The sample contains some 150,000 clones, 75% to 90% of which appear only once. The sequenced material came from PBMCs or T cells enriched from blood (not recorded which). These receptors were taken from a woman aged 45-60 years who had recovered from COVID-19.

The chain recombines TRBV14 with TRBJ2-2; TRBD1 matches at 8 bases. The CDR3 is 16 residues long. The V and J ends lost 6 bases and 1 base, in that order; junction bases with no gene match: 7. Looked up from germline, CDR1 is SGHDN and CDR2 is FVKESK. The CDR3 is CASSRPGTGNTGELFF. The DNA of the CDR3 is TGTGCCAGCAGTCGTCCCGGGACAGGGAACACCGGGGAGCTGTTTTTT.

V and J are TRBV13 and TRBJ2-7; tentatively, D is TRBD1 (5 bases). Trimming took off 2 bases at V and 7 bases at J, with 9 bases between the two ends. Germline V lookup: CDR1 PRHDT, CDR2 FYEKMQ (reference sequence). CDR3 size: 12 residues. CDR3 DNA sequence: TGTGCCAGCAGCTTAAGGCAGGGAGAGCAGTACGTC. It specifies CASSLRQGEQYV.